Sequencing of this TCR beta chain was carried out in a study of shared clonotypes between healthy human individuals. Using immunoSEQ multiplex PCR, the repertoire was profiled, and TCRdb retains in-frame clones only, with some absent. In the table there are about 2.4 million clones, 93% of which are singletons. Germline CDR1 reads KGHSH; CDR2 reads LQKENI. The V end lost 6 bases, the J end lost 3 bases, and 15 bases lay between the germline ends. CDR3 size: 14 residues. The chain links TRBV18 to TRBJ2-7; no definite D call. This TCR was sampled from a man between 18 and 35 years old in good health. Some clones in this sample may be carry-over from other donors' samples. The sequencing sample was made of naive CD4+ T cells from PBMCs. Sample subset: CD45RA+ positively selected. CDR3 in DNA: TGTGCCAGCTCCCCCGGCAGGCGGAACTACGAGCAGTACTTC. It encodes CASSPGRRNYEQYF.